The rows below give T cell receptor beta chains drawn from one sample of a study of patients and donors after allogeneic stem cell transplantation. Via MiXCR, TCRdb re-called the RT-PCR reads, giving one row per CDR3 protein. The repertoire holds 150,000 to 250,000 distinct CDR3 sequences, with around two fifths as singletons. The sequenced material came from blood, either unsorted or a sorted T cell fraction (not recorded which). Receptor source: a human donor who was either an allogeneic HSCT recipient or a stem cell or donor lymphocyte infusion donor (not recorded which). It is not recorded whose cells these are; they may come from a transplant donor. CDR3s include the opening cysteine and the closing phenylalanine or tryptophan. D genes are given only for firm matches. A clone size is listed for some rows: how often the clone was seen (once, few, many), or a class if it is expanded.

>TRBJ1-2|TRBV6-5|TRBD1|-
TGTGCCAGCAGTTTTGGACAGGGGGTATATGGCTACACCTTC
CASSFGQGVYGYTF
>TRBJ1-4|TRBV6-2/TRBV6-3|-|-
TGTGCCAGCAGTTACGGGGTTAATGAAAAACTGTTTTTT
CASSYGVNEKLFF
>TRBJ1-1|TRBV5-1|-|-
TGCGCCAGCAGCTTGGAGGCGGCTTACACTGAAGCTTTCTTT
CASSLEAAYTEAFF
>TRBJ2-1|TRBV28|TRBD2|-
TGTGCCAGCAGTCCGACTAGCGGGAGGTCCTACAATGAGCAGTTCTTC
CASSPTSGRSYNEQFF
>TRBJ2-1|TRBV12-3/TRBV12-4|TRBD2|few
TGTGCCAGCAGTTCCTTCTTAGGTAGCGGGAGGGCTAGCTCCTACAATGAGCAGTTCTTC
CASSSFLGSGRASSYNEQFF
>TRBJ1-1|TRBV15|-|few
TGTGCCACCAGCAGCGATCTGAACACTGAAGCTTTCTTT
CATSSDLNTEAFF
>TRBJ2-1|TRBV7-9|TRBD2|-
TGTGCCAGCAGCCCCCCCACTAGCGACAATGAGCAGTTCTTC
CASSPPTSDNEQFF
>TRBJ2-1|TRBV6-2/TRBV6-3|TRBD2|-
TGTGCCAGCAGTTACGGCGGGAGTGAGCAGTTCTTC
CASSYGGSEQFF
>TRBJ2-7|TRBV5-6|-|-
TGTGCCAGCAGCTTGTACAGGTCACCCTACGAGCAGTACTTC
CASSLYRSPYEQYF
>TRBJ2-7|TRBV20-1|-|-
TGCAGTGCCCCTGCTAGACTGGGGGAGTACGAGCAGTACTTC
CSAPARLGEYEQYF
>TRBJ1-5|TRBV6-1|TRBD1|many
TGTGCCAGCAGTGGAGGACAGGGCCAGCAGCCCCAGCATTTT
CASSGGQGQQPQHF
>TRBJ1-1|TRBV3-1|TRBD1|-
TGTGCCAGCAGCCAAAGGGGGCAGTTGAACACTGAAGCTTTCTTT
CASSQRGQLNTEAFF
>TRBJ1-2|TRBV6-5|TRBD1|-
TGTGCCAGCAGTTCCCGGACAGGGCGCTATGGCTACACCTTC
CASSSRTGRYGYTF
>TRBJ2-7|TRBV20-1|TRBD2|-
TGCAGTGCACAGACGGGGGGGCGACCCGCCTACGAGCAGTACTTC
CSAQTGGRPAYEQYF
>TRBJ1-1|TRBV7-2|-|-
TGTGCCAGCAGCCTTCGACCGTACACTGAAGCTTTCTTT
CASSLRPYTEAFF
>TRBJ1-4|TRBV6-6|-|few
TGTGCCAGCAGTTCTGCCGCAGGGGCCTACTATAATGAAAAACTGTTTTTT
CASSSAAGAYYNEKLFF
>TRBJ2-7|TRBV28|TRBD1|-
TGTGCCAGCAGTTCTGGGACAGGGTGGGCTTGCTTC
CASSSGTGWACF
>TRBJ1-3|TRBV12-3/TRBV12-4|-|-
TGTGCCAGCACCGACGTTCCCTACAGTGGAAACACCATATATTTT
CASTDVPYSGNTIYF
>TRBJ1-4|TRBV6-5|-|few
TGTGCCAGCAAGACATTAGTTGGGGATGAAAAACTGTTTTTT
CASKTLVGDEKLFF
>TRBJ2-1|TRBV5-1|TRBD2|once
TGCGCCAGCAGCGGACTAGCGGCCCTCTCCTACAATGAGCAGTTCTTC
CASSGLAALSYNEQFF
>TRBJ2-7|TRBV20-1|-|-
TGCAGTGCCAGGACAGCATCCTACGAGCAGTACTTC
CSARTASYEQYF
>TRBJ2-5|TRBV7-2|TRBD2|once
TGTGCCAGCAGCTTAGCCCTGCTAGCGGGCCAAGAGACCCAGTACTTC
CASSLALLAGQETQYF
>TRBJ2-5|TRBV18|-|-
TGTGCCAGCTCACCAAAAGGGTCTGGAGAGACCCAGTACTTC
CASSPKGSGETQYF
>TRBJ2-7|TRBV6-5|TRBD2|-
TGTGCCAGCACCCGACTAGCGGGAGATAGTAACGAGCAGTACTTC
CASTRLAGDSNEQYF
>TRBJ2-2|TRBV12-3/TRBV12-4|-|-
TGTGCCAGCAGTCGAAGCGGCGGGGGCGGCGGGGAGCTGTTTTTT
CASSRSGGGGGELFF
>TRBJ2-5|TRBV24-1|-|-
TGTGCCACCAGTGATGGACAGCAAGGGGAGACCCAGTACTTC
CATSDGQQGETQYF
>TRBJ1-5|TRBV20-1|-|-
TGCAGTGCTACAGTCCTACAGGACGGCAATCAGCCCCAGCATTTT
CSATVLQDGNQPQHF
>TRBJ1-2|TRBV29-1|TRBD1|-
TGCAGCGTTGAGCCGGGACAGGGGATTTTCGGTGGCTACACCTTC
CSVEPGQGIFGGYTF
>TRBJ1-4|TRBV12-3/TRBV12-4|-|few
TGTGCCAGCAGCCCGACCTCAACTAATGAAAAACTGTTTTTT
CASSPTSTNEKLFF
>TRBJ2-7|TRBV12-3/TRBV12-4|-|-
TGTGCCAGCAGTTTAGGGGGGCCGGACTACGAGCAGTACTTC
CASSLGGPDYEQYF
>TRBJ1-5|TRBV19|-|-
TGTGCCAGTAGTATTGGGACGGATAGCAATCAGCCCCAGCATTTT
CASSIGTDSNQPQHF
>TRBJ1-4|TRBV7-9|-|-
TGTGCCAGCAGCGCCCTACAGGATGTCACTAATGAAAAACTGTTTTTT
CASSALQDVTNEKLFF
>TRBJ2-7|TRBV2|TRBD1|few
TGTGCCAGCAGTTGGGACAGGGACGAGCAGTACTTC
CASSWDRDEQYF
>TRBJ2-1|TRBV7-9|-|-
TGTGCCAGCAGCAGAACTAGCAAGGTGCCCGGGAGTTACAATGAGCAGTTCTTC
CASSRTSKVPGSYNEQFF
>TRBJ2-7|TRBV6-6|-|-
TGTGCCAGCAGTTACAAGTCTAGCGAGAGCTACGAGCAGTACTTC
CASSYKSSESYEQYF
>TRBJ1-2|TRBV27|-|-
TGTGCCAGCAGGGAGGGTACTAACTATGGCTACACCTTC
CASREGTNYGYTF
>TRBJ2-1|TRBV12-3/TRBV12-4|TRBD2|once
TGTGCCAGCAGACTCCGGGACGGACTAGCGGATGAGCAGTTCTTC
CASRLRDGLADEQFF
>TRBJ1-6|TRBV13|-|-
TGTGCCAGCAGCCAGCGGACAGACCCTAGCTCCTATAATTCACCCCTCCACTTT
CASSQRTDPSSYNSPLHF
>TRBJ1-2|TRBV27|-|few
TGTGCCAGCAGTGGGGGGGCAGACTATGGCTACACCTTC
CASSGGADYGYTF
>TRBJ1-1|TRBV15|-|-
TGTGCCACCAGCCCACGGACAGTAATGAACACTGAAGCTTTCTTT
CATSPRTVMNTEAFF
>TRBJ1-5|TRBV28|-|few
TGTGCCAGCAGTTTGGGGCTCTATGGCAATCAGCCCCAGCATTTT
CASSLGLYGNQPQHF
>TRBJ1-3|TRBV11-1|-|few
TGTGCCAGCAGCTCGAGACACTACTCTGGAAACACCATATATTTT
CASSSRHYSGNTIYF
>TRBJ1-1|TRBV28|-|-
TGTGCCAGCAGTCCCCCAGGGTACACTGAAGCTTTCTTT
CASSPPGYTEAFF
>TRBJ2-3|TRBV29-1|-|-
TGCAGCGTCATACGGGACACGCAGTATTTT
CSVIRDTQYF
>TRBJ2-7|TRBV19|TRBD1|-
TGTGCCAGTACCCCGACAGGGGGCTACGAGCAGTACTTC
CASTPTGGYEQYF
>TRBJ1-1|TRBV7-8|TRBD1|-
TGTGCCAGCAGCTCGTCTTCGGGACAGGGGCTGAACACTGAAGCTTTCTTT
CASSSSSGQGLNTEAFF
>TRBJ2-3|TRBV7-9|-|-
TGTGCCAGCAGCTTAGAGACAGATACGCAGTATTTT
CASSLETDTQYF
>TRBJ2-5|TRBV5-1|-|many
TGTGCCAGCAGCTTAGTGGAGACCCAGTACTTC
CASSLVETQYF
>TRBJ1-4|TRBV20-1|-|-
TGCAGTGCTAGAGAAGCGGTTAATGAAAAACTGTTTTTT
CSAREAVNEKLFF
>TRBJ1-1|TRBV11-2|-|-
TGTGCCAGCAGCCCCTTCGTGGGGGAAAACACTGAAGCTTTCTTT
CASSPFVGENTEAFF
>TRBJ1-2|TRBV7-9|-|-
TGTGCCAGCAGCTTATTTAGTCAGGTGGTCTATGGCTACACCTTC
CASSLFSQVVYGYTF
>TRBJ1-2|TRBV6-4|-|few
TGTGCCAGCAGTGTTACGTCGCTTAGGGGGAATGGCTACACCTTC
CASSVTSLRGNGYTF
>TRBJ2-1|TRBV12-3/TRBV12-4|-|-
TGTGCCAGCAGTCCGACTAGGAGGCTCGTTTCCCCCCATGAGCAGTTCTTC
CASSPTRRLVSPHEQFF